A single sample gave rise to the 10 T cell receptor beta chains below, sequenced in a study of T cell responses to AZD1222 COVID-19 vaccine. Clones were sequenced by immunoSEQ multiplex PCR, and TCRdb holds only the in-frame ones, with some missing. The data show about 94,000 clones, 70% to 90% seen once. This sample comprised peripheral blood, obtained on day 0 of AZD1222 vaccination. The receptors stem from an adult in good health.

This clone was detected only a few times. The V gene is TRBV9, the J gene TRBJ1-5; 7 nucleotides agree with TRBD1. The junction had 4 bases not matched to a gene; V was cut back by 0 bases and J by 4 bases. Looked up from germline, CDR1 is SGDLS and CDR2 is YYNGEE. The CDR3 runs to 15 residues. CDR3 nucleotide sequence: TGTGCCAGCAGCGTAGGACAGGGAGGGAATCAGCCCCAGCATTTT. Encoded protein: CASSVGQGGNQPQHF.

The rearrangement links TRBV27 to TRBJ2-3; no clear D gene. The CDR3 extends over 13 amino acids. Deletions cut 2 bases from V and 4 bases from J, with 7 bases between. The germline V gene encodes CDR1 MNHEY and CDR2 SMNVEV (reference sequence). The CDR3 spells CASSLARPDTQYF. Written as DNA, the CDR3 is TGTGCCAGCAGTTTAGCTCGCCCAGATACGCAGTATTTT.

The chain carries TRBV7-2 and TRBJ1-2, with D unresolved. Germline CDR1 SGHTA, CDR2 FQGNSA. Trimming left V 1 base short and J 0 bases short, with 6 bases between. The CDR3 runs to 14 residues. The CDR3 DNA reads TGTGCCAGCAGCTTAGGACGCACTAACTATGGCTACACCTTC. Protein sequence: CASSLGRTNYGYTF. Drawing the rest from reference TRBV7-2 and TRBJ1-2, the complete variable domain is GAGVSQSPSNKVTEKGKDVELRCDPISGHTALYWYRQSLGQGLEFLIYFQGNSAPDKSGLPSDRFSAERTGGSVSTLTIQRTQQEDSAVYLCASSLGRTNYGYTFGSGTRLTVV.

This chain connects TRBV5-1 to TRBJ1-1; D might be TRBD1 (5 bases). The length of the CDR3 is 13 residues. Germline V lookup: CDR1 SGHRS, CDR2 YFSETQ. Trimming removed 4 bases at V and 1 base at J, with 8 bases between. The CDR3 nucleotides are TGCGCCAGCAGCGTGACAGCGAACACTGAAGCTTTCTTT. This codes for CASSVTANTEAFF.

In its sample, this clone was seen a few times. The CDR3 sequence is CASSHLRTGALNSPLHF. CDR3 DNA sequence: TGTGCCAGCAGCCACTTACGGACAGGGGCACTTAATTCACCCCTCCACTTT. The chain uses TRBV3-1 (or the pseudogene TRBV3-2) and TRBJ1-6; 9 bases are a match to TRBD1. Germline V gene sequence: CDR1 LGHDT, CDR2 YNNKEL (reference sequence). V trimming: 3 bases; J trimming: 6 bases; junction bases outside the gene matches: 9. The length of the CDR3 is 17 residues.

The chain employs TRBV6-5 and TRBJ2-2; a weak D match, TRBD2 (6 bases). V was pared by 2 bases and J by 3 bases, with 10 bases between. CDR3 length equals 15 residues. Germline lookup yields CDR1 MNHEY and CDR2 SVGAGI. As DNA, the CDR3 is TGTGCCAGCAGTTACGCGGGGCTGGACACCGGGGAGCTGTTTTTT. It yields the protein CASSYAGLDTGELFF.

The chain's CDR3 is CASSRDRGPNTQYF. DNA for the CDR3: TGTGCCAGCAGCCGGGACAGGGGCCCCAATACGCAGTATTTT. The chain couples TRBV3-1 (or the pseudogene TRBV3-2) to TRBJ2-3, with 10 bases aligning to TRBD1. Looked up from germline, CDR1 is LGHDT and CDR2 is YNNKEL (reference sequence). The trim removed 4 bases at V and 7 bases at J, leaving 5 bases unmatched. The CDR3 runs 14 residues.

The chain carries TRBV7-2 and TRBJ1-3; D ambiguous. V lost 2 bases and J lost 2, with 13 bases in between. CDR1 and CDR2 from the germline V gene are SGHTA and FQGNSA. This CDR3 has 16 amino acids. CDR3 in amino acids: CASSLFYSHTGNTIYF. CDR3 bases: TGTGCCAGCAGCTTATTCTACAGTCATACTGGAAACACCATATATTTT.

V and J are TRBV9 and TRBJ2-3, with 10 bases identical to TRBD2. Germline V lookup: CDR1 SGDLS, CDR2 YYNGEE. V trimming: 6 bases; J trimming: 2 bases; junction bases outside the gene matches: 6. The length of the CDR3 is 15 residues. The chain's CDR3 is CASTSGGALTDTQYF. CDR3 coding DNA: TGTGCCAGCACCAGCGGGGGGGCGCTCACAGATACGCAGTATTTT.

This clone appeared once. V gene TRBV6-5 combines with J gene TRBJ1-2; the D gene is possibly TRBD1 (5 bases). V lost 0 bases and J 8 bases, leaving 19 bases between the germline ends. Germline assignment: CDR1 MNHEY and CDR2 SVGAGI. The CDR3 is 16 amino acids. CDR3 sequence reads: CASSYSRFEGLKGYTF. As DNA, the CDR3 is TGTGCCAGCAGTTACTCGCGGTTTGAGGGGCTAAAGGGCTACACCTTC.